This TCR beta chain was identified in a study of sequential checkpoint blockade in melanoma. Whole-study context: Patients were randomized 1:1 to nivolumab-then-ipilimumab or ipilimumab-then-nivolumab first-line. Each arm's sequence ended with maintenance nivolumab.

Generated by immunoSEQ multiplex PCR, the TCRdb table keeps only in-frame clones and is missing some. The sample holds fewer than 20,000 clones; roughly 53% are singletons and the top ten take under 20%. The V end was cut by 4 bases, the J end by 0 bases, with 13 bases between. Per the germline V gene, CDR1 is SNHLY and CDR2 is FYNNEI. The CDR3 loop spans 16 amino acids. Treatment here: randomized to nivolumab then ipilimumab (arm A) or the reverse (arm B). Sorted cells were live CD3+CD8+, lacking CD19 and CD56, from PBMCs. The sequence was collected from a human donor with melanoma. This sequence joins TRBV2 and TRBJ2-1, with D perhaps matching TRBD2 (6 bases). This material consisted of CD8+ T cells sorted from blood (inferred from file names), taken from a patient given nivolumab and ipilimumab in sequence. In nucleotides, the CDR3 is TGTGCCAGCAGTGCCGGGACTTCTAGCTCCTACAATGAGCAGTTCTTC. Protein sequence: CASSAGTSSSYNEQFF.